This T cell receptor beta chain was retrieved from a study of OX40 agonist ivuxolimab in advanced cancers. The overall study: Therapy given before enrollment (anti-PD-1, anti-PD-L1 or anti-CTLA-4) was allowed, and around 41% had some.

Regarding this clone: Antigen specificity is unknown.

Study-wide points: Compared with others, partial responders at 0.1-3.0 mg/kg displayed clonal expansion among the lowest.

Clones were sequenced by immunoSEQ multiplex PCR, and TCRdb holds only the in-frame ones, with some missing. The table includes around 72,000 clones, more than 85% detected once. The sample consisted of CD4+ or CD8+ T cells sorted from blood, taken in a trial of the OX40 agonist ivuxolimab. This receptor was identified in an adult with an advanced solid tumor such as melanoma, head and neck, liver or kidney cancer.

In nucleotides, the CDR3 is TGCGCCAGCAGCCAAGATAAAACAGGTGGGACTGAAGCTTTCTTT. This gives the protein CASSQDKTGGTEAFF. The chain has TRBV4-1 and TRBJ1-1; D is possibly TRBD1 (5 bases). Trimming removed 0 bases from V and 5 bases from J, with 13 bases in between. The germline gives CDR1 MGHRA, CDR2 YSYEKL. The CDR3 is 15 amino acids.